This T cell receptor (beta chain) stems from a study of T-cell reconstitution after alpha-beta-depleted transplantation in children. Study findings and constraints: There were reportedly several hundred expanded graft clones from which alpha-beta T cells came about two months after transplant.

This CDR3 has 16 amino acids. V shed 3 bases, J shed 5 bases, and the junction held 7 bases outside the gene matches. Preparation of the TCRbeta library used unique molecular identifiers. TCRdb re-called the PCR reads through MiXCR, storing one row per CDR3 protein. This table has 450,000 to 600,000 distinct CDR3 sequences, more than 9% appearing once. This clonotype was seen many times. Its specificity is not known. This material consisted of PBMCs, taken before TCRalphabeta/CD19-depleted stem cell transplant. This rearrangement joins TRBV12-3 or TRBV12-4 to TRBJ2-1; TRBD2 matches at 10 bases. The clonotype comes from a child aged 2 to 15 with inherited bone marrow failure, due to receive a stem cell transplant. The CDR3 coding sequence is TGTGCCAGCAGTTTCTTTGGACTAGCGGTCAACAATGAGCAGTTCTTC. This codes for CASSFFGLAVNNEQFF.